The 4 T cell receptor beta chains below all came from one sample that was sequenced in a study of T cells in Graves' hyperthyroidism and ophthalmopathy. Amplification yielded TCR beta CDR3 regions, with RNA transcripts as the source. A first-round RT-PCR of the TCR CDR3 used the HTBI primer set. Using its own MiXCR run on the multiplex PCR reads, TCRdb lists one record per CDR3 protein. The sample carries over 150,000 distinct CDR3 sequences, roughly a sixth recorded once. Sequencing was performed on blood. These receptor sequences come from a woman aged 50 to 60 with Graves' hyperthyroidism.

This clonotype is a singleton in its sample. The J gene is TRBJ2-7, the V gene TRBV7-9; TRBD2 aligns across 10 bases. Germline CDR1 and CDR2: SEHNR and FQNEAQ (reference sequence). Trimming cost V 6 bases and J 6 bases; bases outside gene matches: 8. The CDR3 consists of 14 residues. CDR3 bases: TGTGCCAGCAGTCAACCGGGACTAGCGTTCGAGCAGTACTTC. Protein: CASSQPGLAFEQYF.

This chain joins TRBV5-1 and TRBJ1-4; 9 bases map to TRBD1. Germline loops: CDR1 SGHRS, CDR2 YFSETQ. This CDR3 region has 17 residues. V shed 2 bases and J 0 bases; nucleotides not matched to a gene: 5. The CDR3 DNA follows: TGCGCCAGCAGCTTCACCGACAGGGGGGCAACTAATGAAAAACTGTTTTTT. It encodes CASSFTDRGATNEKLFF.

This clonotype was counted ten times or more. V is TRBV2 and J is TRBJ2-7, with D tentatively TRBD2 (5 bases). Germline V CDR1 and CDR2: SNHLY, FYNNEI. V lost 6 bases and J lost 3, with 9 bases in between. This CDR3 region has 12 residues. The CDR3 reads CASRRANYEQYF. The CDR3 DNA is TGTGCCAGCAGGAGGGCTAACTACGAGCAGTACTTC.

Remarks on this clonotype: A much larger clone is a single base away; this may be a read error. The chain combines TRBV5-7 with TRBJ1-2; TRBD1 is a possible D gene (5 bases). TRBV5-7 is designated an ORF whose function remains uncertain. The CDR3 loop spans 13 amino acids. V shed 4 bases and J shed 4 bases, with 11 bases lying between them. CDR3 DNA: TGTGCCAGCAGCCGCTGGGGCCCCTATGGCTACACCTTC. This encodes CASSRWGPYGYTF.